Following are 26 T cell receptor beta chains from one sample sequenced in a study of shared clonotypes between healthy human individuals. Sequencing was performed with immunoSEQ multiplex PCR; in TCRdb, only in-frame clones are kept and a portion is missing. The sample contains around 500,000 clones, around 75% of which appear only once. Sequencing was performed on PBMCs. Every receptor here comes from a woman in her thirties or forties in good health. Some clones in this sample may be carry-over from other donors' samples.

The chain uses TRBV6-4 and TRBJ2-3; D perhaps matches TRBD2 (5 bases). Germline values: CDR1 MRHNA, CDR2 SNTAGT. The V end lost 5 bases, the J end lost 6 bases, and 18 bases lay between the germline ends. The CDR3 has 15 amino acids. In nucleotides, the CDR3 is TGTGCCAGCAGTAACACCGGGATACCCGGGGATACGCAGTATTTT. Its protein product is CASSNTGIPGDTQYF.

Only a few counts were recorded for this clone. The chain has TRBV5-6 and TRBJ2-1, with a weak D call TRBD2 (5 bases). The CDR3 spans 16 residues. Germline lookup yields CDR1 SGHDT and CDR2 YYEEEE. The V end was cut by 4 bases, the J end by 5 bases, with 19 bases between. The CDR3 is CASSETGGTNDNEQFF. CDR3 DNA sequence: TGTGCCAGCAGCGAGACCGGAGGAACGAACGACAATGAGCAGTTCTTC.

The chain has TRBV2 and TRBJ1-4; 10 nucleotides agree with TRBD1. With 7 bases clipped from V and 4 bases from J, the junction kept 15 bases outside the gene matches. The CDR3 sequence is 18 residues long. The germline gives CDR1 SNHLY, CDR2 FYNNEI. The CDR3 nucleotides are TGTGCCAGCACCCTCCACGGGGGACAGGGGATACTTAATGAAAAACTGTTTTTT. This encodes CASTLHGGQGILNEKLFF.

This clone showed up just once. J is TRBJ1-1 and V is TRBV18, with D perhaps matching TRBD1 (6 bases). Germline assignment: CDR1 KGHSH and CDR2 LQKENI. The V and J ends lost 4 bases and 4 bases respectively, with 13 bases between them. The CDR3 is 14 amino acids. The CDR3 nucleotides read TGTGCCAGCTCACTAACACAGGGATTCACTGAAGCTTTCTTT. Amino acids: CASSLTQGFTEAFF.

This clone was seen once. This chain links TRBV19 with TRBJ2-7, with D possibly being TRBD1 (5 bases). Per germline, CDR1 LNHDA and CDR2 SQIVND (reference sequence). The V end was cut by 6 bases, the J end by 4 bases, with 13 bases between. There are 13 residues in the CDR3. In DNA, the CDR3 is TGTGCCAGTAGCCAGGGCCACGGATACGAGCAGTACTTC. Protein sequence: CASSQGHGYEQYF.

This chain links TRBV29-1 with TRBJ2-5; 9 bases are shared with TRBD1. The CDR3 loop spans 11 amino acids. V lost 6 bases and J lost 11; bases outside the gene matches: 7. Germline-derived CDR1 and CDR2 are SQVTM and ANQGSEA. CDR3 in amino acids: CSVLDRGGQYF. CDR3 DNA: TGCAGCGTACTGGACAGGGGAGGGCAGTACTTC.

The chain joins TRBV5-6 to TRBJ2-5; D is undetermined. V was trimmed by 2 bases and J by 5 bases, leaving 13 bases between them. Germline CDR1 and CDR2: SGHDT and YYEEEE. The CDR3 length is 14 residues. The DNA for the CDR3 is TGTGCCAGCAGCTTTAACTCCCCAGCGGAGACCCAGTACTTC. Protein sequence: CASSFNSPAETQYF.

This clone appeared a few times. The chain employs TRBV4-2 and TRBJ2-7; TRBD1 is a possible D gene (5 bases). CDR3 length equals 16 residues. Germline V gene sequence: CDR1 LGHNA, CDR2 YNFKEQ. V lost 1 base to trimming and J lost 2 bases, with 15 bases between them. The chain's CDR3 is CASSQVGQTAAYEQYF. The CDR3, as DNA: TGTGCCAGCAGCCAAGTGGGGCAGACAGCCGCCTACGAGCAGTACTTC.

This chain connects TRBV29-1 to TRBJ1-2; a weak D match, TRBD1 (5 bases). The CDR3 loop spans 13 amino acids. The V end lost 1 base, the J end lost 4 bases, and 10 bases lay between the germline ends. Germline assignment: CDR1 SQVTM and CDR2 ANQGSEA. The CDR3 spells CSVEVQGPYGYTF. CDR3 coding DNA: TGCAGCGTTGAAGTCCAGGGCCCCTATGGCTACACCTTC.

The V and J genes are TRBV9 and TRBJ1-2; D unclear. V lost 0 bases and J 2 bases, leaving 8 bases between the germline ends. Germline CDR1 SGDLS, CDR2 YYNGEE. CDR3 length: 14 amino acids. The CDR3 sequence is CASSVGQVNYGYTF. CDR3 in DNA: TGTGCCAGCAGCGTAGGCCAGGTCAACTATGGCTACACCTTC.

This clone showed up many times. The chain links TRBV5-1 to TRBJ1-2; TRBD1 agrees at 8 bases. CDR3 length equals 14 residues. Germline loops: CDR1 SGHRS, CDR2 YFSETQ. The trim removed 4 bases at V and 1 base at J, leaving 3 bases unmatched. The CDR3 DNA reads TGCGCCAGCAGCAGGGGACAGGATAACTATGGCTACACCTTC. Its protein is CASSRGQDNYGYTF.

The chain carries TRBV18 and TRBJ2-7, with TRBD2 as a possible D gene (5 bases). The CDR3 is made up of 13 amino acids. Germline CDR1 and CDR2: KGHSH and LQKENI. The V gene lost 5 bases and the J gene lost 3 bases, with 11 bases spanning the gap. Here the CDR3 DNA reads TGTGCCAGCTCAAAAGGGAGCCACTACGAGCAGTACTTC. It is translated as CASSKGSHYEQYF.

This rearrangement joins TRBV21-1 to TRBJ2-7; the table calls TRBD1, which could not be checked here. TRBV21-1 is classified as a pseudogene. The CDR3 sequence is 15 residues long. CDR3: CASSHRQESSYEQYF. The CDR3 coding sequence is TGTGCCAGCAGCCACAGACAGGAGAGCTCCTACGAGCAGTACTTC.

This clone was found a few times. This rearrangement joins TRBV29-1 to TRBJ1-2; D unclear. The length of the CDR3 is 14 residues. Per the germline V gene, CDR1 is SQVTM and CDR2 is ANQGSEA. Trimming shortened V by 7 bases and J by 0 bases, and 15 bases separated the two germline ends. The CDR3 reads CSAEGEWANYGYTF. The CDR3 coding sequence is TGCAGCGCCGAAGGCGAATGGGCTAACTATGGCTACACCTTC.

The chain is built from TRBV5-1 and TRBJ2-7; TRBD1 aligns across 10 bases. Per germline, CDR1 SGHRS and CDR2 YFSETQ. This CDR3 region has 14 residues. V was clipped by 4 bases and J by 4 bases; unmatched bases: 5. The CDR3 is CASSRDRGIYEQYF. DNA of the CDR3: TGCGCCAGCAGCCGGGACAGGGGAATATACGAGCAGTACTTC.

V and J are TRBV7-9 and TRBJ2-5; 8 bases are a match to TRBD2. CDR1 is SEHNR and CDR2 is FQNEAQ in the germline V gene (reference sequence). The junction had 5 bases not matched to a gene; V was cut back by 1 base and J by 1 base. The CDR3 has 16 amino acids. The DNA of the CDR3 is TGTGCCAGCAGCTTAGGTCAGCGGGAGACCCAAGAGACCCAGTACTTC. Amino acids: CASSLGQRETQETQYF.

The chain joins TRBV27 to TRBJ2-7; D unclear. V was cut by 5 bases and J by 4 bases, with 24 bases left in between. CDR1 and CDR2 (germline): MNHEY, SMNVEV (reference sequence). The CDR3 has 17 residues. The CDR3 DNA reads TGTGCCAGCAGTCCGTACCCCGGGCCCCGTGACGGATACGAGCAGTACTTC. Translating gives CASSPYPGPRDGYEQYF.

This chain uses TRBV11-2 with TRBJ2-7; 7 positions agree with TRBD2. The germline gives CDR1 SGHAT, CDR2 FQNNGV. This CDR3 region has 15 residues. V was clipped by 6 bases and J by 0 bases; unmatched bases: 8. DNA for the CDR3: TGTGCCAGCAGACCCCCCGGCGGGAGCTCCTACGAGCAGTACTTC. Protein: CASRPPGGSSYEQYF.

V and J are TRBV29-1 and TRBJ2-7; D unresolved. The CDR3 length is 13 residues. Trimming took off 4 bases at V and 5 bases at J, with 15 bases between the two ends. Per germline, CDR1 SQVTM and CDR2 ANQGSEA. The CDR3, as DNA: TGCAGCGTTGGGACCGATATTGGGAACGAGCAGTACTTC. This translates into CSVGTDIGNEQYF.

This rearrangement joins TRBV7-9 to TRBJ2-7; TRBD2 agrees at 11 bases. Trimming at V came to 6 bases and at J to 2 bases, leaving 6 bases not matched to a gene. CDR1 SEHNR and CDR2 FQNEAQ come from the germline V gene (reference sequence). The CDR3 runs 15 residues. CDR3 sequence (DNA): TGTGCCAGCAGGAGTACTAGCGGGGGCACCTACGAGCAGTACTTC. Residues: CASRSTSGGTYEQYF. The full variable domain, completed using reference TRBV7-9 and TRBJ2-7, is DTGVSQNPRHKITKRGQNVTFRCDPISEHNRLYWYRQTLGQGPEFLTYFQNEAQLEKSRLLSDRFSAERPKGSFSTLEIQRTEQGDSAMYLCASRSTSGGTYEQYFGPGTRLTVT.

This clone appeared many times. The rearrangement links TRBV30 to TRBJ1-2; tentative D call: TRBD1 (5 bases). The germline V gene has CDR1 GTSNPN and CDR2 SVGIG (reference sequence). CDR3 length: 11 amino acids. Deletions cut 2 bases from V and 8 bases from J, with 9 bases between. The CDR3 here is CAWSQGSGYTF. The CDR3 coding sequence is TGTGCCTGGAGTCAGGGATCCGGCTACACCTTC.

J is TRBJ1-5 and V is TRBV2; 8 bases are shared with TRBD1. V gave up 8 bases and J gave up 7 bases; unmatched junction bases: 7. The CDR3 has 13 amino acids. The germline gives CDR1 SNHLY, CDR2 FYNNEI. CDR3 sequence (DNA): TGTGCCAGCGGACAGGGCAAATACCAGCCCCAGCATTTT. It encodes CASGQGKYQPQHF.

This clone was detected only once. V usage is TRBV27 and J usage is TRBJ2-3; 10 positions agree with TRBD2. The CDR3 is 16 amino acids. Germline CDR1 MNHEY, CDR2 SMNVEV (reference sequence). Trimming at V came to 2 bases and at J to 5 bases, leaving 7 bases not matched to a gene. CDR3 sequence: CASSLTSGRAVDTQYF. In nucleotides, the CDR3 is TGTGCCAGCAGTTTAACGAGCGGGAGGGCCGTAGATACGCAGTATTTT.

This clone occurred many times. The chain combines TRBV18 with TRBJ1-2; 8 bases fit TRBD1. The length of the CDR3 is 14 residues. V dropped 4 bases and J dropped 8; count of bases not matched to a gene: 9. CDR1 is KGHSH, CDR2 LQKENI, per germline. The CDR3 sequence: CASSLQDRVEGYTF. The CDR3 DNA reads as TGTGCCAGCTCACTACAGGACAGGGTAGAGGGCTACACCTTC.

The chain joins TRBV7-8 to TRBJ2-2; tentatively, D is TRBD1 or TRBD2 (5 bases each). The germline V gene encodes CDR1 SGHVS and CDR2 FQNEAQ. CDR3 length: 15 amino acids. V shed 5 bases and J shed 5 bases, with 15 bases lying between them. The CDR3 protein is CASSRDRVGTGELFF. CDR3 sequence (DNA): TGTGCCAGCAGCCGGGACCGTGTGGGTACCGGGGAGCTGTTTTTT. Complete variable domain (other parts from reference TRBV7-8 and TRBJ2-2): GAGVSQSPRYKVAKRGQDVALRCDPISGHVSLFWYQQALGQGPEFLTYFQNEAQLDKSGLPSDRFFAERPEGSVSTLKIQRTQQEDSAVYLCASSRDRVGTGELFFGEGSRLTVL.

The rearrangement joins TRBV28 to TRBJ2-5; 7 bases match TRBD1. The CDR3 loop spans 12 amino acids. CDR1 MDHEN and CDR2 SYDVKM come from the germline V gene. V was pared by 3 bases and J by 13 bases, with 8 bases of the junction left unmatched. CDR3 DNA sequence: TGTGCCAGCAGTTTGTCCGACAGGGCTCCGTACTTC. Translation gives CASSLSDRAPYF.